This TCR beta chain was identified in a study of blood T cell repertoires in COVID-19. Study-wide background: Donors in the United States, Italy and Spain gave samples during acute or convalescent COVID-19. Sample material is recorded as cDNA or gDNA derived from T cells, B-cell-depleted T cells, or PBMCs.

Germline V CDR1 and CDR2: MDHEN, SYDVKM. The J segment lost 4 bases and the V segment lost 6 bases, leaving 13 bases of the junction unmatched. The CDR3 length is 16 residues. In the original workflow: The authors estimated nucleated cell counts from reference gene primer amplification. Sequencing used immunoSEQ multiplex PCR; TCRdb keeps in-frame clones, though not all of them. V and J calls and clone size come straight from that table; D and trimming were deduced from the DNA. The profile covers fewer than 300,000 clones, with over 75% appearing a single time and about 14% taken by the ten largest.

This sequence joins TRBV28 and TRBJ2-7, with 9 bases aligning to TRBD2. Input material: peripheral blood. The receptor was isolated from a human donor in a cohort sampled during active COVID-19. The CDR3 loop reads CASRGSGGGGFYEQYF. CDR3 nucleotide sequence: TGTGCCAGCAGAGGTTCGGGCGGGGGGGGCTTTTACGAGCAGTACTTC.